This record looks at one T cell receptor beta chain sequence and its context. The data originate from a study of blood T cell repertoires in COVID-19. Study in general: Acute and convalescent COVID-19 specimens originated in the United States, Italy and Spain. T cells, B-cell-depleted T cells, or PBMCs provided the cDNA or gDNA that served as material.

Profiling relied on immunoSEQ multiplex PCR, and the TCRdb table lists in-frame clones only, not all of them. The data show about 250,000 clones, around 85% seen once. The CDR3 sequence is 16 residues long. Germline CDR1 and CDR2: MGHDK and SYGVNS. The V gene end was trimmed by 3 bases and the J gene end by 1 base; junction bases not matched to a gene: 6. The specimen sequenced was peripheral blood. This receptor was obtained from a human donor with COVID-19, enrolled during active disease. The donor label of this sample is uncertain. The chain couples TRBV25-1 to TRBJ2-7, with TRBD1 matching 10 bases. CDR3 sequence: CASSDRTDRGSYEQYF. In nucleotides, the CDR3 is TGTGCCAGCAGTGATAGGACGGACAGGGGGTCCTACGAGCAGTACTTC.